These 12 T cell receptor beta chains originate from one sample sequenced in a study of blood T cell repertoires in COVID-19. Libraries were prepared by immunoSEQ multiplex PCR; TCRdb keeps only in-frame clonotypes and omits some of them. The sample includes approximately 52,000 clones, about 88% seen only once; the top ten take approximately 15%. Sequencing input: peripheral blood. Receptors were obtained from a human donor with active COVID-19. The donor label of this sample is uncertain.

On this clone itself: The junction shows a germline mismatch at one end, possibly a read error. This rearrangement joins TRBV7-9 to TRBJ1-3, with unresolved D. The CDR3 contains 12 residues. Germline V lookup: CDR1 SEHNR, CDR2 FQNEAQ (reference sequence). For the CDR3, the DNA is TGCTTGTTGACAAACCCTGGAAACACCATATATTTT. It is translated as CLLTNPGNTIYF.

The rearrangement joins TRBV12-3 or TRBV12-4 to TRBJ2-1; TRBD2 might be the D (5 bases). V dropped 1 base and J dropped 12 bases, with 13 bases sitting between them. The CDR3 has 13 residues. CDR3 DNA sequence: TGTGCCAGCAGTTTAGGCATTGGGAGTGTGCAGTTCTTC. Its translation: CASSLGIGSVQFF.

This clone has just one count. The chain is built from TRBV5-4 and TRBJ1-1; a weak D match, TRBD1 (5 bases). The V end lost 3 bases, the J end lost 0 bases, and 6 bases lay between the germline ends. The CDR3 is 13 amino acids. CDR1 SGHNT and CDR2 YYREEE come from the germline V gene (reference sequence). The CDR3 DNA reads TGTGCCAGCAGCTGGGGCGTGAACACTGAAGCTTTCTTT. Its translation is CASSWGVNTEAFF.

The chain joins TRBV5-6 to TRBJ2-3; D unresolved. Germline CDR1 and CDR2: SGHDT and YYEEEE. The CDR3 extends over 14 amino acids. V gave up 1 base and J gave up 2 bases, with 8 bases separating them. CDR3: CASSLRLYTDTQYF. The DNA of the CDR3 is TGTGCCAGCAGCTTGCGACTTTACACAGATACGCAGTATTTT.

CDR3 in DNA: TGTGCCAGCAGCTCCCTCCTAGCGGGGGGCTCCAATGAGCAGTTCTTC. It translates to CASSSLLAGGSNEQFF. V usage is TRBV11-3 and J usage is TRBJ2-1, with 11 bases that match TRBD2. The CDR3 runs to 16 residues. J was trimmed by 6 bases and V by 4 bases; bases with no gene match: 8. The germline V gene encodes CDR1 SGHNT and CDR2 YENEEA. Supplemented by reference TRBV11-3 and TRBJ2-1, the full variable domain reads EAGVVQSPRYKIIEKKQPVAFWCNPISGHNTLYWYLQNLGQGPELLIRYENEEAVDDSQLPKDRFSAERLKGVDSTLKIQPAELGDSAVYLCASSSLLAGGSNEQFFGPGTRLTVL.

This clone occurred a few times. The rearrangement links TRBV2 to TRBJ1-2; TRBD1 might be the D (5 bases). The ends were cut back, 2 bases at V and 6 bases at J, with 10 bases in the middle. Germline assignment: CDR1 SNHLY and CDR2 FYNNEI. The CDR3 is 13 residues long. In DNA, the CDR3 is TGTGCCAGCAGTGAATTGGCAGGGAATGGCTACACCTTC. This gives the protein CASSELAGNGYTF.

The chain carries TRBV28 and TRBJ1-6; the D gene is possibly TRBD1 (6 bases). The CDR3 spans 15 residues. The germline V gene has CDR1 MDHEN and CDR2 SYDVKM. The ends were cut back, 1 base at V and 8 bases at J, with 12 bases in the middle. DNA for the CDR3: TGTGCCAGCAGTTTATCAGGGGCGTGGGATTCACCCCTCCACTTT. Encoded protein: CASSLSGAWDSPLHF.

The chain is built from TRBV7-6 and TRBJ1-1; TRBD1 agrees at 8 bases. Trimming removed 1 base from V and 1 base from J; junction bases left unmatched: 5. CDR1 and CDR2 (germline): SGHVS, FNYEAQ. The CDR3 contains 16 residues. Written as DNA, the CDR3 is TGTGCCAGCAGCTTAGGGCCTACAGGGGGGAACACTGAAGCTTTCTTT. Translation: CASSLGPTGGNTEAFF.

This clone has just one count. J is TRBJ2-4 and V is TRBV18; unclear D gene. From germline, CDR1 is KGHSH and CDR2 LQKENI. V was shortened by 3 bases and J by 1 base, with 7 bases between the two germline ends. This CDR3 is built from 14 residues. The CDR3 DNA reads as TGTGCCAGCTCACCCGCACAGGCCAAAAACATTCAGTACTTC. Amino acid sequence: CASSPAQAKNIQYF.

The chain joins TRBV10-3 to TRBJ2-1; TRBD2 aligns across 14 bases. The CDR3 loop spans 16 amino acids. Germline V gene lookup returns CDR1 ENHRY and CDR2 SYGVKD. Losses at the gene ends were 6 bases for V and 6 bases for J; bases not matched to a gene: 7. The CDR3 nucleotides are TGTGCCATCAGCGGGACTAGCGGGGGCGGGGGCAATGAGCAGTTCTTC. Translating gives CAISGTSGGGGNEQFF.

This clone came up a few times. Other DNA sequences from this sample encode an identical CDR3 as well. This rearrangement joins TRBV3-1 (or the pseudogene TRBV3-2) to TRBJ2-7; the D gene is possibly TRBD2 (5 bases). The CDR3 extends over 13 amino acids. Trimming took off 0 bases at V and 4 bases at J, with 7 bases between the two ends. The germline gives CDR1 LGHDT, CDR2 YNNKEL (reference sequence). Written as DNA, the CDR3 is TGTGCCAGCAGCCAAGATCGCGGGTACGAGCAGTACTTC. This translates into CASSQDRGYEQYF.

The chain is built from TRBV11-2 and TRBJ1-2; 9 bases are a match to TRBD1. In germline, CDR1 is SGHAT, CDR2 FQNNGV. The length of the CDR3 is 16 residues. V was pared by 2 bases and J by 5 bases, with 9 bases of the junction left unmatched. CDR3 coding DNA: TGTGCCAGCAGCTTATCTCGCGGGACAGGGTCTTATGGCTACACCTTC. Amino acid sequence: CASSLSRGTGSYGYTF.